This TCR beta chain was sequenced for a study of shared clonotypes between healthy human individuals. Findings and caveats of the study: Generation probabilities of non-shared clonotypes were lower (relative to those shared by all four donors). Depth was large, yet rarefaction showed that sorted-subset sequencing was incomplete.

This CDR3 region has 15 residues. Germline V gene data show CDR1 as SGHNT and CDR2 as YENEEA. V lost 6 bases to trimming and J lost 0 bases, with 12 bases between them. A remark on this clone: Antigen unknown.

None of the donors, who were healthy HIV-negative adults, had recently had acute infections or vaccinations. Repertoires were generated with immunoSEQ multiplex PCR, while TCRdb's copy carries only in-frame clones and drops some. The table has about a million clones, 65% to 75% seen once. The chain carries TRBV11-3 and TRBJ1-5, with D maybe TRBD1 (6 bases). The sequence derives from a young man in good health. The sample consisted of memory CD4+ T cells sorted from blood. Subset defined: CD45RA-negative fraction. Written as DNA, the CDR3 is TGTGCCAGCAGATGGAGGGGGAATAGCAATCAGCCCCAGCATTTT. It encodes CASRWRGNSNQPQHF.